These 18 T cell receptor beta chains share one sample of origin, sequenced in a study of high-grade serous ovarian cancer treatment subgroups. The method was immunoSEQ multiplex PCR; TCRdb's version includes in-frame clones alone and lacks a portion of them. This sample has some 7,700 clones, with 65% to 80% found just once. Tumor tissue was taken before any definitive surgery or chemotherapy was given. The material sequenced was tumor tissue. The receptors derive from a human donor with high-grade serous ovarian cancer.

This clone was found a few times. The CDR3 DNA follows: TGTGCCTGGGGGCGGGACAAAGGCGGCTACACCTTC. Protein product: CAWGRDKGGYTF. This chain connects TRBV30 to TRBJ1-2; D possibly corresponds to TRBD1 (6 bases). The CDR3 runs to 12 residues. In germline, CDR1 is GTSNPN, CDR2 SVGIG (reference sequence). V was cut by 5 bases and J by 8 bases, with 15 bases left in between.

The chain joins TRBV6-1 to TRBJ1-5; D might be TRBD1 (6 bases). Germline CDR1 reads MNHNS; CDR2 reads SASEGT. Trimming removed 1 base from V and 10 bases from J, with 17 bases in between. CDR3 length: 15 amino acids. In DNA form, the CDR3 reads TGTGCCAGCAGTGAAGAGGTTACAGGGAGTCTACCCCAGCATTTT. It yields the protein CASSEEVTGSLPQHF.

This clone was seen a single time. The chain links TRBV7-3 to TRBJ2-2, with 8 positions matching TRBD2. Germline CDR1 reads SGHTA; CDR2 reads FQGTGA. V was pared by 3 bases and J by 7 bases, with 7 bases of the junction left unmatched. The CDR3 extends over 15 amino acids. In DNA form, the CDR3 reads TGTGCCAGCAGCTTGGCCAGCGGGAGATTCGGGGAGCTGTTTTTT. Protein: CASSLASGRFGELFF.

The V gene is TRBV7-3, the J gene TRBJ2-2; 10 positions agree with TRBD1. J lost 6 bases, V lost 2 bases, and 9 bases had no gene match. The length of the CDR3 is 17 residues. CDR1 and CDR2 (germline): SGHTA, FQGTGA. The chain's CDR3 is CASSLLTGTGDAGELFF. DNA of the CDR3: TGTGCCAGCAGCTTACTGACCGGGACAGGGGACGCCGGGGAGCTGTTTTTT.

The rearrangement uses TRBV5-1 and TRBJ2-5; D gene unclear. This CDR3 has 12 amino acids. Trimming removed 0 bases at V and 5 bases at J, with 5 bases between. CDR1 SGHRS and CDR2 YFSETQ come from the germline V gene. CDR3 sequence (DNA): TGCGCCAGCAGCTTGGAAGCGGAGACCCAGTACTTC. The encoded protein is CASSLEAETQYF.

This sequence joins TRBV6-4 and TRBJ2-1; D is uncertain. Germline V gene sequence: CDR1 MRHNA, CDR2 SNTAGT. Trimming removed 3 bases from V and 9 bases from J, with 12 bases in between. The CDR3 extends over 13 amino acids. DNA of the CDR3: TGTGCCAGCAGTGAGGGTAGATTCGGTGAGCAGTTCTTC. This gives the protein CASSEGRFGEQFF.

The V and J genes are TRBV5-4 and TRBJ2-1; 7 bases line up with TRBD1. The junction had 9 bases not matched to a gene; V was cut back by 4 bases and J by 2 bases. CDR3 length equals 16 residues. Germline assignment: CDR1 SGHNT and CDR2 YYREEE (reference sequence). CDR3 protein: CASSLKSGTAYNEQFF. CDR3 DNA sequence: TGTGCCAGCAGCCTAAAGTCCGGGACAGCCTACAATGAGCAGTTCTTC.

The chain has TRBV27 and TRBJ1-2; no definite D call. Trimming removed 5 bases at V and 2 bases at J, with 9 bases between. This CDR3 has 13 amino acids. Germline V gives CDR1 MNHEY, CDR2 SMNVEV (reference sequence). In nucleotides, the CDR3 is TGTGCCAGCAGTCCCGGACTGAACTATGGCTACACCTTC. Translated, it gives CASSPGLNYGYTF.

This clone was observed a handful of times. The chain is built from TRBV5-4 and TRBJ1-1, with a weak D call TRBD1 (6 bases). V was clipped by 3 bases and J by 0 bases, with 18 bases between them. The CDR3 is 17 amino acids. CDR1 is SGHNT and CDR2 is YYREEE in the germline V gene (reference sequence). This CDR3 reads CASSSPPGAGMNTEAFF. Written as DNA, the CDR3 is TGTGCCAGCAGCTCCCCCCCAGGGGCGGGGATGAACACTGAAGCTTTCTTT. The variable domain in full, with the rest retrieved from reference TRBV5-4 and TRBJ1-1, is ETGVTQSPTHLIKTRGQQVTLRCSSQSGHNTVSWYQQALGQGPQFIFQYYREEENGRGNFPPRFSGLQFPNYSSELNVNALELDDSALYLCASSSPPGAGMNTEAFFGQGTRLTVV.

This sequence joins TRBV4-1 and TRBJ2-7; maybe TRBD1 (5 bases). This CDR3 contains 13 residues. The V and J ends lost 4 bases and 2 bases respectively, with 9 bases between them. The germline V gene encodes CDR1 MGHRA and CDR2 YSYEKL. The CDR3 bases are TGCGCCAGCAGCCTGGAGACAGCCTACGAGCAGTACTTC. Protein sequence: CASSLETAYEQYF.

The rearrangement links TRBV6-1 to TRBJ2-3; D is perhaps TRBD2 (5 bases). The germline CDR1 and CDR2 sequences are MNHNS and SASEGT. Deletions cut 7 bases from V and 2 bases from J, with 16 bases between. The CDR3 spans 15 residues. The CDR3 DNA sequence: TGTGCCAGCACCCGAGGGTACAGTTCCACAGATACGCAGTATTTT. Translated, it gives CASTRGYSSTDTQYF.

This chain links TRBV7-4 with TRBJ1-6; D uncertain. The germline V gene encodes CDR1 SGHVT and CDR2 SQSDAQ. The CDR3 has 12 residues. Trimming left V 2 bases short and J 10 bases short, with 6 bases between. The CDR3 protein is CASSLMSSPLHF. The DNA for the CDR3 is TGTGCCAGCAGCTTAATGAGCTCACCCCTCCACTTT.

DNA for the CDR3: TGTGCCACCAGCAGTCACTCGTCAGGGTGGCAGGGGGTTGAAAAACTGTTTTTT. Translation: CATSSHSSGWQGVEKLFF. The rearrangement uses TRBV15 and TRBJ1-4; 7 bases are shared with TRBD1. Germline V gene lookup returns CDR1 LNHNV and CDR2 YYDKDF (reference sequence). This CDR3 region has 18 residues. Unmatched junction bases numbered 17, after V lost 3 bases and J lost 7 bases.

Comments on this clone: A read error may produce the germline difference seen at one junction end. The rearrangement uses TRBV6-4 and TRBJ2-3, with TRBD1 matching over 10 bases. This CDR3 has 14 amino acids. Germline V gene sequence: CDR1 MRHNA, CDR2 SNTAGT. CDR3 amino acids: CASSSKGVGTGDGF. CDR3 nucleotides: TGTGCCAGCAGCTCAAAAGGGGTAGGGACAGGGGATGGTTTT.

This sequence joins TRBV19 and TRBJ1-4, with TRBD1 as a possible D gene (5 bases). The CDR3 is made up of 14 amino acids. The ends were cut back, 6 bases at V and 8 bases at J, with 16 bases in the middle. The germline CDR1 and CDR2 sequences are LNHDA and SQIVND (reference sequence). The CDR3 bases are TGTGCCAGTAGCCCCCTTGGGGCGGGGGAAAAACTGTTTTTT. Protein product: CASSPLGAGEKLFF.

This clone was picked up one time. The V and J genes are TRBV20-1 and TRBJ2-7, with D perhaps TRBD1 (5 bases). The V gene lost 3 bases and the J gene lost 3 bases, with 6 bases spanning the gap. Looked up from germline, CDR1 is DFQATT and CDR2 is SNEGSKA (reference sequence). The CDR3 sequence is 11 residues long. CDR3 DNA: TGCAGTGCTAGGGACAACTACGAGCAGTACTTC. Protein product: CSARDNYEQYF.

The V call is TRBV30, the J call TRBJ2-7, with D uncertain. CDR3 length: 12 residues. Trimming removed 2 bases at V and 0 bases at J, with 5 bases between. CDR1 is GTSNPN, CDR2 SVGIG, per germline (reference sequence). CDR3 sequence reads: CAWSSDSYEQYF. DNA for the CDR3: TGTGCCTGGAGTTCAGACTCCTACGAGCAGTACTTC.

The chain couples TRBV4-3 to TRBJ1-5, with a possible D match to TRBD1 (5 bases). The CDR3 sequence is 14 residues long. Per germline, CDR1 LGHNA and CDR2 YSLEER. Trimming shortened V by 0 bases and J by 5 bases, and 8 bases separated the two germline ends. The CDR3 protein is CASSQDEGDQPQHF. CDR3 sequence (DNA): TGCGCCAGCAGCCAAGATGAAGGGGATCAGCCCCAGCATTTT.